The text below deals with one TCR beta chain. Its antigen remains unidentified. This specimen comes from a study of cytomegalovirus exposure and HLA in healthy donors. The wider study: Among the 400 or so donors who were genotyped, approximately 84% fell in the genetic ancestry cluster that is associated with self-reported Caucasian donors. The study, taken as a whole, reports: A previous analysis found most TCR beta V segments productive roughly 87% or roughly 30% of the time.

The PCR employed 60 Vbeta primers together with 13 Jbeta primers. Assay used: immunoSEQ multiplex PCR; TCRdb lists only in-frame clones, some missing. The listing contains about 39,000 clones. The sample taken for sequencing was PBMCs. The sequence was obtained from a woman aged 25 to 39 in good health and CMV-seropositive.

The CDR3 spells CASSLASVSEKLFF. CDR3 in DNA: TGTGCCAGCAGCTTAGCGAGCGTTTCTGAAAAACTGTTTTTT. This chain joins TRBV7-9 and TRBJ1-4; no firm D call. Germline V CDR1 and CDR2: SEHNR, FQNEAQ (reference sequence). The CDR3 totals 14 residues. The V end was cut by 0 bases, the J end by 7 bases, with 9 bases between.